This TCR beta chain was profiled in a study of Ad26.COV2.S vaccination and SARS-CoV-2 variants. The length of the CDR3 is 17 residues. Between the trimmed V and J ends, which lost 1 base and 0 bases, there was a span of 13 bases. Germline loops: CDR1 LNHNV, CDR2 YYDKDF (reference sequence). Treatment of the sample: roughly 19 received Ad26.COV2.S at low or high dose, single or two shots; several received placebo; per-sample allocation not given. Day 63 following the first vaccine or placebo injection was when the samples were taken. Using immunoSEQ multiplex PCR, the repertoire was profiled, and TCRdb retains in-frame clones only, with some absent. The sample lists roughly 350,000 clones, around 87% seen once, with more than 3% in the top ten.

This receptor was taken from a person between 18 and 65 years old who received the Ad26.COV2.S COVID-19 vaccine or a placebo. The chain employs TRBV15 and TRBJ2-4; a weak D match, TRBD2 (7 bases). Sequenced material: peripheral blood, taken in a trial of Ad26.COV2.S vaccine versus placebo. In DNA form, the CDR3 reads TGTGCCACCAGCAGAGGTGAGGGGGGGTCAGCCAAAAACATTCAGTACTTC. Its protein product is CATSRGEGGSAKNIQYF.